The 32 T cell receptor beta chains below were found in one sample sequenced in a study of blood T cell dynamics during melanoma immunotherapy. This table comes from immunoSEQ multiplex PCR, and its TCRdb copy is limited to in-frame clones, with some not included. The sample records about 4,900 clones, 88% being singletons. Time point specified: week 3, after first cycle of checkpoint inhibitor. The sample in question was blood, obtained from a patient treated with checkpoint blockade. Receptors originate from a human donor with melanoma.

This sequence joins TRBV7-2 and TRBJ2-1, with 11 nucleotides matching TRBD2. CDR3 size: 19 residues. CDR1 is SGHTA and CDR2 is FQGNSA in the germline V gene. Unmatched junction bases numbered 11, after V lost 1 base and J lost 3 bases. The CDR3 sequence is CASSLGGLAGGPFYNEQFF. The CDR3 bases are TGTGCCAGCAGCTTAGGGGGTCTAGCGGGAGGCCCCTTCTACAATGAGCAGTTCTTC. Combining the CDR3 with reference TRBV7-2 and TRBJ2-1 gives the whole variable domain GAGVSQSPSNKVTEKGKDVELRCDPISGHTALYWYRQSLGQGLEFLIYFQGNSAPDKSGLPSDRFSAERTGGSVSTLTIQRTQQEDSAVYLCASSLGGLAGGPFYNEQFFGPGTRLTVL.

The chain recombines TRBV7-9 with TRBJ1-2; D not certain. CDR3 length equals 14 residues. V was cut by 5 bases and J by 2 bases, with 12 bases left in between. Germline assignment: CDR1 SEHNR and CDR2 FQNEAQ (reference sequence). The CDR3 DNA reads TGTGCCAGCAGCCCAGCGACGGCCAACTATGGCTACACCTTC. This encodes CASSPATANYGYTF.

J is TRBJ2-7 and V is TRBV30; D possibly corresponds to TRBD1 (5 bases). CDR3 length equals 15 residues. Trimming pared 0 bases from V and 0 bases from J, leaving 12 bases between. Per the germline V gene, CDR1 is GTSNPN and CDR2 is SVGIG (reference sequence). The CDR3: CAWSVGQPASYEQYF. CDR3 in DNA: TGTGCCTGGAGTGTGGGGCAGCCAGCCTCCTACGAGCAGTACTTC. Full variable domain (outside the CDR3, taken from reference TRBV30 and TRBJ2-7): SQTIHQWPATLVQPVGSPLSLECTVEGTSNPNLYWYRQAAGRGLQLLFYSVGIGQISSEVPQNLSASRPQDRQFILSSKKLLLSDSGFYLCAWSVGQPASYEQYFGPGTRLTVT.

DNA of the CDR3: TGTGCCAGCAGCGCCCGGGAGATTGTCGTCGGCGGCATTCAGTACTTC. Translating it yields CASSAREIVVGGIQYF. The genes are TRBV7-2 and TRBJ2-4; perhaps TRBD2 as D (6 bases). V lost 5 bases and J lost 9, with 23 bases in between. The CDR3 is made up of 16 amino acids. Per the germline V gene, CDR1 is SGHTA and CDR2 is FQGNSA.

The rearrangement uses TRBV18 and TRBJ1-4; no clear D. Trimming took 2 bases from V and 2 from J, leaving 9 bases between them. Germline V gives CDR1 KGHSH, CDR2 LQKENI. There are 15 residues in the CDR3. The CDR3 sequence: CASSPITDTNEKLFF. DNA for the CDR3: TGTGCCAGCTCACCAATCACAGATACTAATGAAAAACTGTTTTTT.

A single count supports this clone. This chain connects TRBV10-3 to TRBJ1-2; a weak D match, TRBD1 (5 bases). In germline, CDR1 is ENHRY, CDR2 SYGVKD. CDR3 length: 13 residues. V was trimmed by 0 bases and J by 8 bases, leaving 10 bases between them. CDR3 in DNA: TGTGCCATCAGTGAGTCGAGCGGGGGAGGCTACACCTTC. Translation: CAISESSGGGYTF.

The chain joins TRBV7-9 to TRBJ1-2; D is possibly TRBD1 (6 bases). The CDR3 totals 14 residues. Germline CDR1 SEHNR, CDR2 FQNEAQ (reference sequence). Trimming removed 7 bases from V and 2 bases from J, with 14 bases in between. Here the CDR3 DNA reads TGTGCCAGCAACCTACAGGGCTTCAACTATGGCTACACCTTC. Protein product: CASNLQGFNYGYTF.

The chain employs TRBV6-4 and TRBJ1-1; a weak D match, TRBD1 (5 bases). The CDR3 length is 13 residues. In germline, CDR1 is MRHNA, CDR2 SNTAGT. Between the trimmed V and J ends, which lost 7 bases and 2 bases, there was a span of 11 bases. DNA of the CDR3: TGTGCCAGCAAAGGGGCCTCAAACACTGAAGCTTTCTTT. Translation gives CASKGASNTEAFF.

CDR3 nucleotides: TGTGCCAGCATTCCGACAGGGAGGGCGACCCAGTACTTC. Translating gives CASIPTGRATQYF. This rearrangement joins TRBV6-5 to TRBJ2-5, with D perhaps TRBD1 or TRBD2 (7 bases each). The CDR3 runs 13 residues. Per germline, CDR1 MNHEY and CDR2 SVGAGI. The V and J ends lost 7 bases and 7 bases respectively, with 16 bases between them.

This sequence joins TRBV4-2 and TRBJ2-1; TRBD2 aligns across 13 bases. Looked up from germline, CDR1 is LGHNA and CDR2 is YNFKEQ. The CDR3 is 16 residues long. Unmatched junction bases numbered 2, after V lost 2 bases and J lost 4 bases. DNA of the CDR3: TGTGCCAGCAGCCAAAGGACTAGCGGGAGTTACAATGAGCAGTTCTTC. As protein: CASSQRTSGSYNEQFF.

The chain joins TRBV4-3 to TRBJ2-3; D possibly corresponds to TRBD1 (5 bases). Trimming removed 1 base from V and 3 bases from J, with 11 bases in between. The CDR3 sequence is 15 residues long. Germline V gene data show CDR1 as LGHNA and CDR2 as YSLEER. The CDR3 spells CASSQVGRDTDTQYF. Here the CDR3 DNA reads TGCGCCAGCAGCCAAGTAGGCAGGGATACAGATACGCAGTATTTT.

This clone is a singleton in its sample. The chain employs TRBV5-8 and TRBJ2-5; 8 bases are a match to TRBD1. Germline V lookup: CDR1 SGHTS, CDR2 YDEGEE. The CDR3 contains 15 residues. J was trimmed by 9 bases and V by 4 bases; bases with no gene match: 14. The CDR3 DNA reads as TGTGCCAGCAGCCCACGCAAAGCAGGGGGCGAGGCCCAGTACTTC. This sequence encodes CASSPRKAGGEAQYF. The full variable domain, its missing parts supplied by reference TRBV5-8 and TRBJ2-5, is EAGVTQSPTHLIKTRGQQATLRCSPISGHTSVYWYQQALGLGLQFLLWYDEGEERNRGNFPPRFSGRQFPNYSSELNVNALELEDSALYLCASSPRKAGGEAQYFGPGTRLLVL.

This chain links TRBV9 with TRBJ2-1; TRBD2 agrees at 14 bases. V was pared by 4 bases and J by 9 bases, with 12 bases of the junction left unmatched. The CDR3 consists of 17 residues. The V gene's germline CDR1 is SGDLS and CDR2 YYNGEE. The CDR3 DNA is TGTGCCAGCAGCTCCTCCGGGACTAGCGGGAGTGGGAGTGAGCAGTTCTTC. It translates to CASSSSGTSGSGSEQFF. The whole variable domain, remainder taken from reference TRBV9 and TRBJ2-1, is DSGVTQTPKHLITATGQRVTLRCSPRSGDLSVYWYQQSLDQGLQFLIQYYNGEERAKGNILERFSAQQFPDLHSELNLSSLELGDSALYFCASSSSGTSGSGSEQFFGPGTRLTVL.

The V and J genes are TRBV6-5 and TRBJ1-1; 7 positions match TRBD1. V lost 6 bases, J lost 5 bases, and 9 bases stayed unmatched. The CDR3 sequence is 14 residues long. Germline CDR1 and CDR2: MNHEY and SVGAGI. The CDR3: CASSPSGGGTEAFF. For the CDR3, the DNA is TGTGCCAGCAGCCCTTCAGGGGGGGGTACTGAAGCTTTCTTT.

This clone was recorded a few times. The chain combines TRBV29-1 with TRBJ1-1; 9 bases fit TRBD1. Germline-derived CDR1 and CDR2 are SQVTM and ANQGSEA. This CDR3 has 13 residues. With V trimmed by 4 bases and J by 3 bases, 3 bases remained unmatched. CDR3 bases: TGCAGCGTTGCCAGGACAGGGGACACTGAAGCTTTCTTT. Residues: CSVARTGDTEAFF. The full variable domain, its missing parts supplied by reference TRBV29-1 and TRBJ1-1, is SAVISQKPSRDICQRGTSLTIQCQVDSQVTMMFWYRQQPGQSLTLIATANQGSEATYESGFVIDKFPISRPNLTFSTLTVSNMSPEDSSIYLCSVARTGDTEAFFGQGTRLTVV.

In the case of this clone: Mismatch with germline at one junction end may stem from a read error. The J gene is TRBJ2-2, the V gene TRBV5-5, with D maybe TRBD2 (5 bases). The CDR3 extends over 15 amino acids. Germline V CDR1 and CDR2: SGHKS, YYEKEE (reference sequence). For the CDR3, the DNA is TGCGCCAGCAGCCAAGATGAGGGTGATGGCGGGGAGCTGTTTTTT. Amino acid sequence: CASSQDEGDGGELFF. Full variable domain (missing parts from reference TRBV5-5 and TRBJ2-2): DAGVTQSPTHLIKTRGQQVTLRCSPISGHKSVSWYQQVLGQGPQFIFQYYEKEERGRGNFPDRFSARQFPNYSSELNVNALLLGDSALYLCASSQDEGDGGELFFGEGSRLTVL.

This chain links TRBV7-8 with TRBJ2-1; D is unclear. This CDR3 contains 13 residues. Germline lookup yields CDR1 SGHVS and CDR2 FQNEAQ. V was shortened by 7 bases and J by 0 bases, with 7 bases between the two germline ends. The CDR3 DNA reads TGTGCCAGCAACCCGACCTCCTACAATGAGCAGTTCTTC. Translating it yields CASNPTSYNEQFF.

This clone was detected once. The DNA for the CDR3 is TGCGCCACCAGATCCCCCGGGGGTGATAATGAAAAACTGTTTTTT. Translating gives CATRSPGGDNEKLFF. The V and J genes are TRBV10-1 and TRBJ1-4; a weak D match, TRBD1 (5 bases). There are 15 residues in the CDR3. Per the germline V gene, CDR1 is WNHNN and CDR2 is SYGVQD (reference sequence). V lost 10 bases and J lost 4, with 19 bases in between.

This rearrangement joins TRBV7-9 to TRBJ1-5; 7 bases are shared with TRBD1. Germline V lookup: CDR1 SEHNR, CDR2 FQNEAQ (reference sequence). The CDR3 is 15 amino acids. The ends lost 1 base at V and 5 bases at J; junction bases unmatched: 5. CDR3 sequence reads: CASSLEGGWDQPQHF. In DNA, the CDR3 is TGTGCCAGCAGCTTAGAAGGGGGCTGGGATCAGCCCCAGCATTTT.

J is TRBJ1-5 and V is TRBV7-2, with D perhaps TRBD1 (5 bases). The CDR3 sequence is 15 residues long. CDR1 is SGHTA, CDR2 FQGNSA, per germline. Trimming stripped 5 bases from V and 1 base from J, with 12 bases between. CDR3 region: CASSPGTQSNQPQHF. CDR3 nucleotide sequence: TGTGCCAGCAGCCCCGGGACTCAAAGCAATCAGCCCCAGCATTTT.

V and J are TRBV7-2 and TRBJ2-3, with TRBD2 matching over 8 bases. Germline V lookup: CDR1 SGHTA, CDR2 FQGNSA. The V segment lost 4 bases and the J segment 0 bases; nucleotides outside the gene matches: 9. This CDR3 has 17 residues. This CDR3 reads CASSSITSGFSTDTQYF. CDR3 coding DNA: TGTGCCAGCAGCTCCATTACTAGCGGCTTTAGCACAGATACGCAGTATTTT.

The rearrangement links TRBV5-4 to TRBJ1-1; 7 nucleotides line up with TRBD1. V dropped 5 bases and J dropped 1; count of bases not matched to a gene: 5. Looked up from germline, CDR1 is SGHNT and CDR2 is YYREEE (reference sequence). The CDR3 totals 14 residues. CDR3 residues: CASSSRTGNTEAFF. CDR3 in DNA: TGTGCCAGCAGTTCCCGGACAGGGAACACTGAAGCTTTCTTT.

The gene calls are TRBV6-5 and TRBJ1-3; a weak D match, TRBD1 (6 bases). Germline lookup yields CDR1 MNHEY and CDR2 SVGAGI. V was trimmed by 4 bases and J by 0 bases, leaving 10 bases between them. The CDR3 extends over 15 amino acids. The CDR3 nucleotides read TGTGCCAGCAGTTCCGCGGACAGCTCTGGAAACACCATATATTTT. Translated: CASSSADSSGNTIYF.

The genes are TRBV29-1 and TRBJ2-5, with 7 bases that match TRBD2. This CDR3 has 11 amino acids. The V segment lost 7 bases and the J segment 5 bases; nucleotides outside the gene matches: 4. Germline V gene lookup returns CDR1 SQVTM and CDR2 ANQGSEA. In DNA form, the CDR3 reads TGCAGCGCCGGGGAGGGGGAGACCCAGTACTTC. As protein: CSAGEGETQYF.

This rearrangement joins TRBV30 to TRBJ1-2; 8 nucleotides align to TRBD1. With V trimmed by 5 bases and J by 8 bases, 7 bases remained unmatched. The CDR3 totals 12 residues. The germline gives CDR1 GTSNPN, CDR2 SVGIG (reference sequence). CDR3 region: CAWYRDRGGYTF. DNA of the CDR3: TGTGCCTGGTATCGTGACAGGGGCGGCTACACCTTC.

This chain connects TRBV6-6 to TRBJ2-7, with no clear D. Trimming shortened V by 0 bases and J by 2 bases, and 14 bases separated the two germline ends. Germline V gives CDR1 MNHNY, CDR2 SVGAGI (reference sequence). There are 16 residues in the CDR3. CDR3: CASSYSFGRLTYEQYF. In DNA, the CDR3 is TGTGCCAGCAGTTACTCGTTCGGGCGTCTGACCTACGAGCAGTACTTC.

V is TRBV7-8 and J is TRBJ2-7; TRBD2 aligns across 11 bases. Germline V gene sequence: CDR1 SGHVS, CDR2 FQNEAQ. V shed 7 bases and J 6 bases; nucleotides not matched to a gene: 5. The CDR3 is 13 residues long. CDR3 in amino acids: CASTLGLAGEQYF. The CDR3, as DNA: TGTGCCAGCACCCTAGGACTAGCGGGCGAGCAGTACTTC.

The J gene is TRBJ2-1, the V gene TRBV11-2, with 7 nucleotides matching TRBD2. Germline assignment: CDR1 SGHAT and CDR2 FQNNGV. The trim removed 5 bases at V and 2 bases at J, leaving 6 bases unmatched. The CDR3 runs to 15 residues. The CDR3 sequence: CASSPGLQTYNEQFF. The CDR3 DNA is TGTGCCAGCAGCCCGGGACTACAAACCTACAATGAGCAGTTCTTC.

The chain has TRBV7-9 and TRBJ2-7; 7 bases align to TRBD1. After removal of 4 bases from V and 2 bases from J, the junction contained 2 bases not matched to a gene. The CDR3 contains 13 residues. Germline V gives CDR1 SEHNR, CDR2 FQNEAQ (reference sequence). The CDR3 protein is CASSWGQTYEQYF. In DNA, the CDR3 is TGTGCCAGCAGCTGGGGACAGACCTACGAGCAGTACTTC.

The chain uses TRBV5-5 and TRBJ2-1, with D possibly being TRBD2 (6 bases). V dropped 0 bases and J dropped 6 bases, with 16 bases sitting between them. This CDR3 has 16 residues. Germline CDR1 and CDR2: SGHKS and YYEKEE (reference sequence). DNA for the CDR3: TGTGCCAGCAGCTTGGAACCCGGGAGTAGGGGCAATGAGCAGTTCTTC. Protein: CASSLEPGSRGNEQFF.

This sequence joins TRBV11-2 and TRBJ2-7, with D possibly matching TRBD2 (5 bases). The CDR3 consists of 15 residues. Trimming left V 5 bases short and J 6 bases short, with 20 bases between. The V gene's germline CDR1 is SGHAT and CDR2 FQNNGV. As DNA, the CDR3 is TGTGCCAGCAGCCCACCGGTGGGAGTAGTATCCGAGCAGTACTTC. Its translation is CASSPPVGVVSEQYF.

The chain uses TRBV5-8 and TRBJ2-5; 14 bases align to TRBD2. The CDR3 spans 15 residues. Germline values: CDR1 SGHTS, CDR2 YDEGEE. With 4 bases clipped from V and 5 bases from J, the junction kept 4 bases outside the gene matches. The CDR3 loop is CASSGTSGSYETQYF. In DNA form, the CDR3 reads TGTGCCAGCAGCGGGACTAGCGGGAGCTATGAGACCCAGTACTTC.